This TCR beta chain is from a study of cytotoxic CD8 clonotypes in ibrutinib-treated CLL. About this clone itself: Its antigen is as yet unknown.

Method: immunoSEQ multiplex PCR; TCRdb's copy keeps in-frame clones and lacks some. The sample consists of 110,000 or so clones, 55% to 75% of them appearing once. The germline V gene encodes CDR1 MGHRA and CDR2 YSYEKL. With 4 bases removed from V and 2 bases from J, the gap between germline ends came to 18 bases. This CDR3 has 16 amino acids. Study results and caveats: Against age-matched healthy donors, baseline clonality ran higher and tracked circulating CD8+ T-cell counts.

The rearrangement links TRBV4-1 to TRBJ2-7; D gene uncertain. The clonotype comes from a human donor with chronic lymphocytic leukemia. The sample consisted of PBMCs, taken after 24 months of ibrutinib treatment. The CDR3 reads CASSRVVSQTTYEQYF. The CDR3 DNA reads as TGCGCCAGCAGCCGAGTCGTTTCACAGACAACCTACGAGCAGTACTTC.